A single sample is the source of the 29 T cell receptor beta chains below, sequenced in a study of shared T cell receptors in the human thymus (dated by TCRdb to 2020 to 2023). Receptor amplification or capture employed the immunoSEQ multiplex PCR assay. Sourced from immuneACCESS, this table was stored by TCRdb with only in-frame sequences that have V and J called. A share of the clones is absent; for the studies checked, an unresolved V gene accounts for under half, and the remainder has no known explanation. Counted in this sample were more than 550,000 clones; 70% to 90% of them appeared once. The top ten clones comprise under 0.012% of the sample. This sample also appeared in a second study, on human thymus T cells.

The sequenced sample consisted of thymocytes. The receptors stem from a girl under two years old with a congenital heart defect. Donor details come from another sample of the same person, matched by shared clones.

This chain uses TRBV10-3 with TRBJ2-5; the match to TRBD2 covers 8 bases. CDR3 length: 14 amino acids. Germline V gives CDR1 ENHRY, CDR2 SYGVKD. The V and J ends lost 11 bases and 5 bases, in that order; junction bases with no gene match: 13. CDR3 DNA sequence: TGTGCCGTACAACGCGGGGGGAGTGGGGAGACCCAGTACTTC. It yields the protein CAVQRGGSGETQYF.

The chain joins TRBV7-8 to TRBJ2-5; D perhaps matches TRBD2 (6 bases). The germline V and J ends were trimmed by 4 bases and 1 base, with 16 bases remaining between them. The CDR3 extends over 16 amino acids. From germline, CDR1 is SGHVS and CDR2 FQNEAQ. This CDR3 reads CASSSRGIVLQETQYF. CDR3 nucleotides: TGTGCCAGCAGCTCCCGGGGGATAGTGCTCCAAGAGACCCAGTACTTC.

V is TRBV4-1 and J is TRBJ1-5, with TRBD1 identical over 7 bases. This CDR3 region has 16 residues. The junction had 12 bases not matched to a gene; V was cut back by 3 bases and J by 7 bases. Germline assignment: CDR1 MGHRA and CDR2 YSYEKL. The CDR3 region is CASSQGRDRVGQPQHF. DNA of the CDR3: TGCGCCAGCAGCCAGGGCCGAGACAGGGTTGGGCAGCCCCAGCATTTT.

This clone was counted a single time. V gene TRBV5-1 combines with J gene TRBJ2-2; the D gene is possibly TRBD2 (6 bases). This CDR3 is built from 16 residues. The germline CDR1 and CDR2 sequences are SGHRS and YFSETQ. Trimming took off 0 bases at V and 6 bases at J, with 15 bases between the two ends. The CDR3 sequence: CASSLGWRGTAGELFF. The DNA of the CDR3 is TGCGCCAGCAGCTTGGGATGGCGGGGTACCGCCGGGGAGCTGTTTTTT.

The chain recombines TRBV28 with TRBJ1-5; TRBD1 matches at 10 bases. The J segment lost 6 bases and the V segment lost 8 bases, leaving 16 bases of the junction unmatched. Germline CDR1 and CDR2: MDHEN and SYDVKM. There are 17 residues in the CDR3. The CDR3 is CASLALVGDRGGQPQHF. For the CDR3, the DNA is TGTGCCAGCCTTGCCCTGGTGGGGGACAGGGGTGGTCAGCCCCAGCATTTT.

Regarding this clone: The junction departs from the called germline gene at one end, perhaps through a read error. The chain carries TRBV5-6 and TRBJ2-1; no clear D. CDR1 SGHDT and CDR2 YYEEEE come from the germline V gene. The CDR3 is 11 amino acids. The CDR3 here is CASSLDNEQFF. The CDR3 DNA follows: TGTGCCAGCAGCTTGGACAACGAGCAGTTCTTC.

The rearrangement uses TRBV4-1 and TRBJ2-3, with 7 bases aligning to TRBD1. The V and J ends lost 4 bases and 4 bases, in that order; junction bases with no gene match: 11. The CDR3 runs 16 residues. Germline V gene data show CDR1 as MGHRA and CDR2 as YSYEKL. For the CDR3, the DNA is TGCGCCAGCAGCCTTACGGGACAGAGGAACGCAGATACGCAGTATTTT. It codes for CASSLTGQRNADTQYF.

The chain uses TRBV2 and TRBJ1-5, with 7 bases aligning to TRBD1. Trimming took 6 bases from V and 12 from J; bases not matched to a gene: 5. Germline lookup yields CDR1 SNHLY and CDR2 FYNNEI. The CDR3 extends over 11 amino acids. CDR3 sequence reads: CASRRGRFQHF. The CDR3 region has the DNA TGTGCCAGCAGGAGGGGGCGCTTCCAGCATTTT.

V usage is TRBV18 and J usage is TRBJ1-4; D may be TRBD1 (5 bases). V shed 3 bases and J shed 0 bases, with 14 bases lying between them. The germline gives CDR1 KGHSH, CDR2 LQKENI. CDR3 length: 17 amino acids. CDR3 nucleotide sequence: TGTGCCAGCTCACCCGAAAGGGCGGGGCCAACTAATGAAAAACTGTTTTTT. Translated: CASSPERAGPTNEKLFF.

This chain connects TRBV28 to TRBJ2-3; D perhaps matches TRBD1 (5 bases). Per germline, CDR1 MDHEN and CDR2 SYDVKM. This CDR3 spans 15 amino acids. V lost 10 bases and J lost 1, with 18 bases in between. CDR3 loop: CATHDPGAGTDTQYF. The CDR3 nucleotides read TGTGCCACCCACGACCCTGGGGCAGGCACAGATACGCAGTATTTT.

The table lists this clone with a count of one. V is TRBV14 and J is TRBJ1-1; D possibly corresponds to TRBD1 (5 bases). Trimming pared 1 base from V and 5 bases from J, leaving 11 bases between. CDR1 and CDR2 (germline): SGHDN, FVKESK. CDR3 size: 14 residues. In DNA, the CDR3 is TGTGCCAGCAGCCAAGCAGGGCTGGGAACTGAAGCTTTCTTT. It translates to CASSQAGLGTEAFF.

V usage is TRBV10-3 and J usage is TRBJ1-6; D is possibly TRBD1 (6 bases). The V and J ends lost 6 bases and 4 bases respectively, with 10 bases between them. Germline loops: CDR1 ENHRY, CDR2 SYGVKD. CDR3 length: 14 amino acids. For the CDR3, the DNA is TGTGCCATCAGCTGGACAGAGTATAATTCACCCCTCCACTTT. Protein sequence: CAISWTEYNSPLHF.

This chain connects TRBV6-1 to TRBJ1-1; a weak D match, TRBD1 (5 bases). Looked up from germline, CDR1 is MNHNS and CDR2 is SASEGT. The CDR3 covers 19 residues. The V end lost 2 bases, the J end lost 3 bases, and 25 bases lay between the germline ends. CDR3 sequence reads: CASSEMGQALRGGDTEAFF. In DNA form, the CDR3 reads TGTGCCAGCAGTGAAATGGGGCAGGCTCTTAGGGGAGGCGACACTGAAGCTTTCTTT.

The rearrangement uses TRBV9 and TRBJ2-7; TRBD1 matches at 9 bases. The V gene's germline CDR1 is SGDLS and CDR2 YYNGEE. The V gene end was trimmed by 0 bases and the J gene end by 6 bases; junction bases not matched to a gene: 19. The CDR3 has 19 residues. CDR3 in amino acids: CASSVGGGTGKRSQGEQYF. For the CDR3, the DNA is TGTGCCAGCAGCGTAGGCGGCGGGACAGGGAAGCGGAGTCAAGGCGAGCAGTACTTC.

The CDR3 DNA follows: TGTGCCAGCTCACCAAAACTTAGCGGGGGCCACTCTAGCACAGATACGCAGTATTTT. This sequence encodes CASSPKLSGGHSSTDTQYF. V is TRBV18 and J is TRBJ2-3; the match to TRBD2 covers 9 bases. CDR1 is KGHSH and CDR2 is LQKENI in the germline V gene. After removal of 2 bases from V and 0 bases from J, the junction contained 12 bases not matched to a gene. CDR3 size: 19 residues.

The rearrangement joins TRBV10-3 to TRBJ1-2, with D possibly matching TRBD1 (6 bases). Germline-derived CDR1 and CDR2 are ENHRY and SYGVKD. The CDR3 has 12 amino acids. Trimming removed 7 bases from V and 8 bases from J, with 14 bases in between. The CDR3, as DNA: TGTGCCATCACCAATGGGACACCCGGCTACACCTTC. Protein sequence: CAITNGTPGYTF.

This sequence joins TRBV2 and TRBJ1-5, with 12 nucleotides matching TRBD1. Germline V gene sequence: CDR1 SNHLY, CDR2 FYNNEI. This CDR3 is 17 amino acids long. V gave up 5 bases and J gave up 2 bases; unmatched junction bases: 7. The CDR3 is CASSPGTGGGGNQPQHF. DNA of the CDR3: TGTGCCAGCAGTCCCGGGACAGGGGGCGGGGGCAATCAGCCCCAGCATTTT.

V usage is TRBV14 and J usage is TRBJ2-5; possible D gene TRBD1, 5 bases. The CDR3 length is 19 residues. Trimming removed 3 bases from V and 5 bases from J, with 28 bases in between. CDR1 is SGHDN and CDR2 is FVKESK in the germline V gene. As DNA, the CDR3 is TGTGCCAGCAGCCACCGCGGATGGGGCCTAACGTATAGTGGGGAGACCCAGTACTTC. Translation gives CASSHRGWGLTYSGETQYF.

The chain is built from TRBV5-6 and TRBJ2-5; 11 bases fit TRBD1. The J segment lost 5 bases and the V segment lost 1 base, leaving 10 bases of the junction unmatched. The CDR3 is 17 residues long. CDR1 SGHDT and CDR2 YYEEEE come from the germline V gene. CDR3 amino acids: CASSLSPGTGGLETQYF. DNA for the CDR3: TGTGCCAGCAGCTTGTCCCCTGGGACAGGGGGGCTCGAGACCCAGTACTTC.

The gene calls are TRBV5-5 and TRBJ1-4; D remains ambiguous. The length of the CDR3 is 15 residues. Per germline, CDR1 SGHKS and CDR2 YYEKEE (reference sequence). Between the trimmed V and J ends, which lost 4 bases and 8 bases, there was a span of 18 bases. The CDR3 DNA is TGTGCCAGCAGCCCCTGGTCCGAGCTGGTCGAAAAACTGTTTTTT. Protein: CASSPWSELVEKLFF.

The CDR3 region is CAKLNGGFPYEQYF. The CDR3 DNA sequence: TGTGCCAAGCTCAACGGGGGATTCCCCTACGAGCAGTACTTC. The J gene is TRBJ2-7, the V gene TRBV27, with D possibly matching TRBD2 (6 bases). This CDR3 has 14 amino acids. The germline V gene has CDR1 MNHEY and CDR2 SMNVEV (reference sequence). V was clipped by 10 bases and J by 2 bases, with 18 bases between them.

CDR3 loop: CASSQEEQSFSGNTIYF. CDR3 sequence (DNA): TGCGCCAGCAGCCAAGAGGAACAGAGCTTCTCTGGAAACACCATATATTTT. This chain connects TRBV4-3 to TRBJ1-3; D is unresolved. The CDR3 spans 17 residues. With 0 bases removed from V and 0 bases from J, the gap between germline ends came to 12 bases. Per germline, CDR1 LGHNA and CDR2 YSLEER.

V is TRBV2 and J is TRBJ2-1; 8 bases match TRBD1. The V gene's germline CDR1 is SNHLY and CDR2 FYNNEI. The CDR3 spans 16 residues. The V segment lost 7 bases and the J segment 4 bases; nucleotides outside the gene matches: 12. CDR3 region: CASIETGTGFYNEQFF. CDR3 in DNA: TGTGCCAGCATAGAAACCGGGACAGGTTTTTACAATGAGCAGTTCTTC.

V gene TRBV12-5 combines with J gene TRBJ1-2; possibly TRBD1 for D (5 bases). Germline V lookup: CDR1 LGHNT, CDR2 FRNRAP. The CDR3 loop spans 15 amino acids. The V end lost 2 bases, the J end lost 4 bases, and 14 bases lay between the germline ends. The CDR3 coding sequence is TGTGCTAGTGGTTTGTGGGGGGAAATGGGCTATGGCTACACCTTC. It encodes CASGLWGEMGYGYTF.

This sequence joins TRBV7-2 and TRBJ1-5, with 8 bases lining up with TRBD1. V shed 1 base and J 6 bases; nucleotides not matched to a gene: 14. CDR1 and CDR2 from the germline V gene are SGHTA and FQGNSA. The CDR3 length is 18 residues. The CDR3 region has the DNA TGTGCCAGCAGCTTAGGGGCAGGGAAGGACAGGGACGGTCAGCCCCAGCATTTT. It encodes CASSLGAGKDRDGQPQHF.

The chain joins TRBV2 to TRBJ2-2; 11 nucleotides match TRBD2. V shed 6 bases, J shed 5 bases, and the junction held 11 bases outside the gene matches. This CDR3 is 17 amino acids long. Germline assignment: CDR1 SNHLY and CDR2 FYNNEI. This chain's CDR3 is CASSVRLAGRITGELFF. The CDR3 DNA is TGTGCCAGCAGCGTACGACTAGCGGGGAGAATTACCGGGGAGCTGTTTTTT.

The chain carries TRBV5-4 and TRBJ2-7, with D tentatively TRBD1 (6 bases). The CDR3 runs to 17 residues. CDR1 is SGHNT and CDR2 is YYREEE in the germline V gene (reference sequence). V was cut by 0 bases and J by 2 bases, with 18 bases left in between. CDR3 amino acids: CASSLAKGVAPTYEQYF. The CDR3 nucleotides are TGTGCCAGCAGCTTGGCCAAGGGGGTAGCTCCTACCTACGAGCAGTACTTC.

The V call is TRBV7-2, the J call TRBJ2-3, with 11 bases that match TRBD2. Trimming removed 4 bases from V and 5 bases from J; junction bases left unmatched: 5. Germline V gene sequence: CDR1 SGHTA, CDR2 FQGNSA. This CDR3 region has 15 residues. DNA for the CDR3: TGTGCCAGCAGCTCAACAGGACTAGCGGGAGATACGCAGTATTTT. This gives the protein CASSSTGLAGDTQYF.

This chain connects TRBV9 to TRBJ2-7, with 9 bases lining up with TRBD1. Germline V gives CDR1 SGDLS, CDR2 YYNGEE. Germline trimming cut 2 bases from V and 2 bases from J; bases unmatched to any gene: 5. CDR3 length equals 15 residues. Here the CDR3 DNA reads TGTGCCAGCAGCGTTGGGACAGGGTTAACCTACGAGCAGTACTTC. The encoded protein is CASSVGTGLTYEQYF.